In its sample, the clone carrying this T cell receptor (beta chain) was seen a few times. Its specificity is not known. The data belong to a study of cytomegalovirus exposure and HLA in healthy donors. Study context: The Caucasian-associated ancestry cluster held 80% to 90% of 398 genotyped donors. Overall study findings and caveats: Confirmation in vitro established that a few CMV-associated chains were specific for CMV antigens. An analysis was carried out later, and it reportedly showed fewer N-insertions in an Asian-associated ancestry cluster than the approximately 700-donor mean. TRBV6-2, TRBV6-3 and some other V segments were excluded as indistinguishable.

CDR1 is SNHLY, CDR2 FYNNEI, per germline. Deletions cut 7 bases from V and 3 bases from J, with 9 bases between. The CDR3 is 13 residues long. Primers: 60 Vbeta forward and 13 Jbeta reverse. Method: immunoSEQ multiplex PCR; TCRdb's copy keeps in-frame clones and lacks some. The table shows about 200,000 clones, with roughly four fifths occurring only once. The sequenced sample consisted of PBMCs. The receptor comes from a girl aged 2-10 years in good health and CMV-seronegative. V is TRBV2 and J is TRBJ2-2; D is perhaps TRBD2 (6 bases). The CDR3 DNA follows: TGTGCCAGCATCGGGGACTACACCGGGGAGCTGTTTTTT. This encodes CASIGDYTGELFF.